This TCR beta chain was profiled in a study of blood T cell repertoires in COVID-19. Study overall: Sites in the United States, Italy and Spain provided acute and convalescent COVID-19 samples. In each case, the material was cDNA or gDNA derived from T cells, B-cell-depleted T cells, or PBMCs.

The authors' processing: From reference gene primer amplification, estimates of nucleated cell counts were derived. Clones were sequenced by immunoSEQ multiplex PCR, and TCRdb holds only the in-frame ones, with some missing. The DNA was the basis for D and trimming; V, J and clone size are from that table. Among approximately 250,000 clones listed, 70% to 90% were seen once. This CDR3 is built from 16 residues. In germline, CDR1 is LNHNV, CDR2 YYDKDF (reference sequence). Unmatched junction bases numbered 6, after V lost 0 bases and J lost 2 bases. This chain joins TRBV15 and TRBJ1-2; 7 positions agree with TRBD1. This clonotype was sampled from a man in his 60s who had recovered from COVID-19. The sample taken for sequencing was peripheral blood. The CDR3 protein is CATSREAGGTNYGYTF. The CDR3 DNA is TGTGCCACCAGCAGAGAGGCAGGGGGTACCAACTATGGCTACACCTTC.